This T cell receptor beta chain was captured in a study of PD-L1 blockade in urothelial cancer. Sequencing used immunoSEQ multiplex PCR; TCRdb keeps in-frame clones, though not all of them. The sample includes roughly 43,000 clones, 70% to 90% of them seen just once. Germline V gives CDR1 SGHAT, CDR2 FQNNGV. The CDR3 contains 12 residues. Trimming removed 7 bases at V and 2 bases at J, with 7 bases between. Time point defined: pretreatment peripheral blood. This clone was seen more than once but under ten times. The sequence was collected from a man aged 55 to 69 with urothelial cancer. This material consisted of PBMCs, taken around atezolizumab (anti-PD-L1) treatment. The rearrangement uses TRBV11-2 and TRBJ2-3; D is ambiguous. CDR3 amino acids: CASTPSTDTQYF. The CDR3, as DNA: TGTGCCAGCACCCCTTCCACAGATACGCAGTATTTT.